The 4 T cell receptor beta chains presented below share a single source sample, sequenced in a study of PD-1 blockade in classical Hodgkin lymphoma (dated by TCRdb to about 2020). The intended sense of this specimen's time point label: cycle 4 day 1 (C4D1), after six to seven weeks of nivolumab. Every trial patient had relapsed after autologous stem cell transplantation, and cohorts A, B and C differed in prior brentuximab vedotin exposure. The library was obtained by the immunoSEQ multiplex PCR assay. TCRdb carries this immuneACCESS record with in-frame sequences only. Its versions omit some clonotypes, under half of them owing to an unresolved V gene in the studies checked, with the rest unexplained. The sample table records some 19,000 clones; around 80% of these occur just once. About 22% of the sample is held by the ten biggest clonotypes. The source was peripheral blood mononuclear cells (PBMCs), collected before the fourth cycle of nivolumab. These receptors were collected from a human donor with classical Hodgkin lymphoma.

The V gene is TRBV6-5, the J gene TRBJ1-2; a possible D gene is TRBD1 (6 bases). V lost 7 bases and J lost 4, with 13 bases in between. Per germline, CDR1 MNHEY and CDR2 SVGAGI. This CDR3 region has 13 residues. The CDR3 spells CASKSQGTYGYTF. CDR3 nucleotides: TGTGCCAGCAAGAGTCAGGGGACCTATGGCTACACCTTC.

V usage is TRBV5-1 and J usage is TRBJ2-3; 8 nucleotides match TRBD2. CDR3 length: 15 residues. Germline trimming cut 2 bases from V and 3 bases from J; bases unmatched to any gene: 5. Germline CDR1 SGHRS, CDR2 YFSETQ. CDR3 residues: CASSFMTSETDTQYF. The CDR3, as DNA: TGCGCCAGCAGCTTTATGACTAGCGAGACAGATACGCAGTATTTT.

CDR3 in amino acids: CASGENFQETQYF. Here the CDR3 DNA reads TGCGCCAGCGGAGAGAACTTCCAAGAGACCCAGTACTTC. The chain has TRBV10-1 and TRBJ2-5, with D hard to call. Germline V gene lookup returns CDR1 WNHNN and CDR2 SYGVQD (reference sequence). V shed 8 bases and J shed 1 base, with 11 bases lying between them. This CDR3 has 13 amino acids.

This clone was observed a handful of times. This CDR3 reads CASSPGRVQETQYF. The CDR3 nucleotides read TGTGCCAGCAGCCCAGGTAGAGTCCAAGAGACCCAGTACTTC. This chain uses TRBV7-9 with TRBJ2-5; D ambiguous. The CDR3 runs 14 residues. Per germline, CDR1 SEHNR and CDR2 FQNEAQ (reference sequence). V was cut by 5 bases and J by 1 base, with 11 bases left in between.